These 10 T cell receptor beta chains share one sample of origin, sequenced in a study of blood T cell repertoires in COVID-19 (dated by TCRdb to 2018 to 2021). The library was produced with the immunoSEQ multiplex PCR assay. The immuneACCESS repertoire file appears here via TCRdb, limited to in-frame rearrangements. These files lack a portion of the clones; in checked studies, under half of the deficit traces to unresolved V genes, and the cause of the others is not known. In all, the sample holds approximately 270,000 clones, and 88% of those were seen once. 1.2% to 1.5% of the sample is taken by the ten largest. Sequencing was carried out using peripheral blood. The receptors were gathered from an elderly man with acute or convalescent COVID-19.

The gene calls are TRBV12-5 and TRBJ2-5; 11 nucleotides align to TRBD2. This CDR3 contains 20 residues. CDR1 and CDR2 from the germline V gene are LGHNT and FRNRAP. J gave up 4 bases and V 0 bases, and 16 bases lay outside the gene matches. DNA of the CDR3: TGTGCTAGTGGTTTGGTCGCTTCGCGCCTAGCGGGGGGCCCGTTAGAGACCCAGTACTTC. It codes for CASGLVASRLAGGPLETQYF.

CDR3 nucleotide sequence: TGTGCAACTGTCGCTTATAGCAATCAGCCCCAGCATTTT. This gives the protein CATVAYSNQPQHF. This sequence joins TRBV19 and TRBJ1-5; D remains unclear. Germline CDR1 LNHDA, CDR2 SQIVND (reference sequence). The CDR3 is made up of 13 amino acids. Drawing the rest from reference TRBV19 and TRBJ1-5, the complete variable domain is DGGITQSPKYLFRKEGQNVTLSCEQNLNHDAMYWYRQDPGQGLRLIYYSQIVNDFQKGDIAEGYSVSREKKESFPLTVTSAQKNPTAFYLCATVAYSNQPQHFGDGTRLSIL.

The J gene is TRBJ2-1, the V gene TRBV29-1; TRBD1 is a possible D gene (6 bases). The CDR3 runs 10 residues. Trimming removed 4 bases from V and 14 bases from J, with 12 bases in between. Germline-derived CDR1 and CDR2 are SQVTM and ANQGSEA. CDR3: CSVGSRDKFF. The CDR3 DNA reads as TGCAGCGTTGGGTCCCGGGACAAGTTCTTC.

The chain couples TRBV5-5 to TRBJ1-1; perhaps TRBD1 as D (6 bases). V dropped 2 bases and J dropped 1 base, with 12 bases sitting between them. The CDR3 loop spans 15 amino acids. Looked up from germline, CDR1 is SGHKS and CDR2 is YYEKEE (reference sequence). CDR3 loop: CASSFRGDPNTEAFF. CDR3 DNA sequence: TGTGCCAGCAGCTTCAGGGGCGATCCGAACACTGAAGCTTTCTTT.

The chain combines TRBV7-2 with TRBJ2-1, with D possibly being TRBD2 (8 bases). Germline values: CDR1 SGHTA, CDR2 FQGNSA. The CDR3 contains 19 residues. V was trimmed by 0 bases and J by 4 bases, leaving 22 bases between them. The DNA of the CDR3 is TGTGCCAGCAGCTTAGCGTGGGACAGCGGGAGCCCCCTATACAATGAGCAGTTCTTC. Its protein is CASSLAWDSGSPLYNEQFF.

The J gene is TRBJ2-1, the V gene TRBV11-3; 10 nucleotides agree with TRBD2. CDR3 length: 14 residues. Germline V CDR1 and CDR2: SGHNT, YENEEA. V lost 1 base and J lost 7; bases outside the gene matches: 1. CDR3 coding DNA: TGTGCCAGCAGCTTAGTGGGACTAGCGAATGAGCAGTTCTTC. It translates to CASSLVGLANEQFF.

This chain connects TRBV9 to TRBJ2-3; 8 nucleotides agree with TRBD2. Germline V CDR1 and CDR2: SGDLS, YYNGEE. The V gene end was trimmed by 4 bases and the J gene end by 3 bases; junction bases not matched to a gene: 10. The CDR3 loop spans 16 amino acids. The CDR3: CASSSVGSGRTDTQYF. CDR3 nucleotides: TGTGCCAGCAGCTCCGTCGGCAGCGGGAGAACAGATACGCAGTATTTT.

The chain links TRBV6-2 or TRBV6-3 to TRBJ2-7; TRBD1 agrees at 8 bases. Germline trimming cut 2 bases from V and 2 bases from J; bases unmatched to any gene: 5. CDR3 length: 15 residues. The germline V gene encodes CDR1 MNHEY and CDR2 SVGEGT. For the CDR3, the DNA is TGTGCCAGCAGTTACCAGGCAGGGGGCCCCTACGAGCAGTACTTC. Translation gives CASSYQAGGPYEQYF.

The chain has TRBV6-2 or TRBV6-3 and TRBJ2-5; 11 nucleotides match TRBD2. The CDR3 is made up of 16 amino acids. Per the germline V gene, CDR1 is MNHEY and CDR2 is SVGEGT. V was pared by 0 bases and J by 5 bases, with 5 bases of the junction left unmatched. CDR3 nucleotide sequence: TGTGCCAGCAGTTACTCGACGACTAGCGGGGTTGAGACCCAGTACTTC. As protein: CASSYSTTSGVETQYF.

The gene calls are TRBV10-3 and TRBJ2-7; 12 bases are a match to TRBD1. The CDR3 has 14 amino acids. V was clipped by 6 bases and J by 7 bases; unmatched bases: 7. Germline V gene lookup returns CDR1 ENHRY and CDR2 SYGVKD. CDR3 bases: TGTGCCATCAGGGGGGGACAGGGGGCTGGGGAGCAGTACTTC. Its translation is CAIRGGQGAGEQYF.